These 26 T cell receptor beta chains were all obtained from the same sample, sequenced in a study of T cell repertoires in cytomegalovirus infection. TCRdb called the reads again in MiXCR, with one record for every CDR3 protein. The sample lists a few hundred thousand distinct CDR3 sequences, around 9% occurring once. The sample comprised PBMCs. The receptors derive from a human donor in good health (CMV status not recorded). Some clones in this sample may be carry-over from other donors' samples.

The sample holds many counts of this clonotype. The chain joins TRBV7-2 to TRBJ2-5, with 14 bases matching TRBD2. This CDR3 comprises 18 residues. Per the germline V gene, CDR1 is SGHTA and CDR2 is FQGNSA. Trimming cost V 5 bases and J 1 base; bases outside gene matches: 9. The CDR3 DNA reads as TGTGCCAGCAGCCCCCGGACTAGCGGGGGGCGACGCCAAGAGACCCAGTACTTC. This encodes CASSPRTSGGRRQETQYF.

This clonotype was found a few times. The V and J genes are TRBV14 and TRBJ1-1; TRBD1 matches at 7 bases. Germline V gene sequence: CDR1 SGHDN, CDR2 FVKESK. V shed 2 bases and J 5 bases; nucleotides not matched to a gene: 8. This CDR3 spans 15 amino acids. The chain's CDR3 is CASSQLGRGSTEAFF. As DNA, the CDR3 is TGTGCCAGCAGCCAACTCGGCAGGGGGAGTACTGAAGCTTTCTTT. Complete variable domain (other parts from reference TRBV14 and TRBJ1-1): EAGVTQFPSHSVIEKGQTVTLRCDPISGHDNLYWYRRVMGKEIKFLLHFVKESKQDESGMPNNRFLAERTGGTYSTLKVQPAELEDSGVYFCASSQLGRGSTEAFFGQGTRLTVV.

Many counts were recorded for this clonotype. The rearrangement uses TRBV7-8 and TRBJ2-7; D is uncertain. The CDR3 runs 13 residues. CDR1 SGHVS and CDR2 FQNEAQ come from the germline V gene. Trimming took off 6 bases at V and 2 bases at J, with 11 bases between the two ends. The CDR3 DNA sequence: TGTGCCAGCAGGAAAGATCCAACCTACGAGCAGTACTTC. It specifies CASRKDPTYEQYF.

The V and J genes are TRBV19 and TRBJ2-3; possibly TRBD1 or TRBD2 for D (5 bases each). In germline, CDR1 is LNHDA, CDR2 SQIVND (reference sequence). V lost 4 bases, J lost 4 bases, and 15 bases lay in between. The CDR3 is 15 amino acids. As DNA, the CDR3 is TGTGCCAGTAGTAACGGGGCGTTACGTGCAGATACGCAGTATTTT. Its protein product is CASSNGALRADTQYF.

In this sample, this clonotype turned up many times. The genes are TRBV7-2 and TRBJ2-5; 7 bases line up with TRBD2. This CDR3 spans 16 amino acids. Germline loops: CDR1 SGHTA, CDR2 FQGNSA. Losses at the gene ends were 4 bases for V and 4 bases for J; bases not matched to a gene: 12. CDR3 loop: CASSSQTGTGGETQYF. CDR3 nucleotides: TGTGCCAGCAGCTCCCAGACTGGGACGGGGGGAGAGACCCAGTACTTC.

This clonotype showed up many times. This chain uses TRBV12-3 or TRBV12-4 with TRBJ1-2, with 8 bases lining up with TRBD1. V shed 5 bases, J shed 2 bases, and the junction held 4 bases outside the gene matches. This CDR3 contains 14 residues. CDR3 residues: CASSPTGANYGYTF. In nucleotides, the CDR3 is TGTGCCAGCAGTCCGACAGGGGCCAACTATGGCTACACCTTC.

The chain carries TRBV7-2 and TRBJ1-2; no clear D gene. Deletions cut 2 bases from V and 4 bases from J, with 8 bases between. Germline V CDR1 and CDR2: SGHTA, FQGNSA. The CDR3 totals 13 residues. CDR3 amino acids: CASSLKQTYGYTF. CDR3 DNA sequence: TGTGCCAGCAGCTTAAAACAGACCTATGGCTACACCTTC.

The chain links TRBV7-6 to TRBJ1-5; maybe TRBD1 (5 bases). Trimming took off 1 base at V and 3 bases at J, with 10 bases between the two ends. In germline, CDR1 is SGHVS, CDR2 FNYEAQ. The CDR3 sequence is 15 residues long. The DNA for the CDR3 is TGTGCCAGCAGCTTAGGGGGGAGCATCAATCAGCCCCAGCATTTT. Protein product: CASSLGGSINQPQHF.

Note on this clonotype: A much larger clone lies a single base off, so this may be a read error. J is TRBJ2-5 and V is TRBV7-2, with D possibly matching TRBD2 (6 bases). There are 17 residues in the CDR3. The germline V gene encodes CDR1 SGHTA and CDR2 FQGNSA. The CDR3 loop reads CASSPTPFGGSLKTQNF. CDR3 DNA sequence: TGTGCCAGCAGCCCGACCCCCTTTGGGGGGAGTCTGAAGACCCAGAACTTC.

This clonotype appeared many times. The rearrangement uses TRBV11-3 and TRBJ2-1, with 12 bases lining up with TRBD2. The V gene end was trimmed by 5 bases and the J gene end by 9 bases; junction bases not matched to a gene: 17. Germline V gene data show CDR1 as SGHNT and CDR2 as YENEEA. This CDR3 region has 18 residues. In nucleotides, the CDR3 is TGTGCCAGCAGCCCCAGATGGGCTAGCGGGGGGGCTGGAGGTGAGCAGTTCTTC. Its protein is CASSPRWASGGAGGEQFF.

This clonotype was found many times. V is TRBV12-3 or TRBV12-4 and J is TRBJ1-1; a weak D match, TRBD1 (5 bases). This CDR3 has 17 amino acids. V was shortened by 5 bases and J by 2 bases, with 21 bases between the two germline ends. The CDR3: CASSVVGVGRRNTEAFF. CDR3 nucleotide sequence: TGTGCCAGCAGTGTTGTGGGGGTGGGAAGACGTAACACTGAAGCTTTCTTT.

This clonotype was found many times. CDR3 region: CSASDNEQYF. The CDR3 DNA follows: TGCAGTGCTAGTGACAACGAGCAGTACTTC. The V and J genes are TRBV20-1 and TRBJ2-7; D is unresolved. This CDR3 is built from 10 residues. From germline, CDR1 is DFQATT and CDR2 SNEGSKA (reference sequence). V gave up 3 bases and J gave up 5 bases, with 5 bases separating them.

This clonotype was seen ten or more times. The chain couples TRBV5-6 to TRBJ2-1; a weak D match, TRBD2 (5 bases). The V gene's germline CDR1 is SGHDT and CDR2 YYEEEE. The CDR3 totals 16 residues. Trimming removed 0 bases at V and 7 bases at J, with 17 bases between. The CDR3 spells CASSLALERVRNEQFF. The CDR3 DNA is TGTGCCAGCAGCTTGGCACTAGAACGCGTCCGAAATGAGCAGTTCTTC.

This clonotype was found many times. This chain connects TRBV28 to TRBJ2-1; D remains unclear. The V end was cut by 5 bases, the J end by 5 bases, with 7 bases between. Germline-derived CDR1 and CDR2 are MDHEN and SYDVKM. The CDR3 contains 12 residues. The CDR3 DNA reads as TGTGCCAGCAGTGTGAACCACAATGAGCAGTTCTTC. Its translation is CASSVNHNEQFF.

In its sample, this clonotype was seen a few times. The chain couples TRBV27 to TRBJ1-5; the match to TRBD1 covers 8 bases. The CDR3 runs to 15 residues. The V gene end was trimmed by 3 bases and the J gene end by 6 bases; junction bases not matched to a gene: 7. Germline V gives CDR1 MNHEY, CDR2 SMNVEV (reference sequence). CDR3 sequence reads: CASSFSGGLGQPQHF. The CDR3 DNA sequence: TGTGCCAGCAGTTTTTCAGGGGGCCTCGGTCAGCCCCAGCATTTT.

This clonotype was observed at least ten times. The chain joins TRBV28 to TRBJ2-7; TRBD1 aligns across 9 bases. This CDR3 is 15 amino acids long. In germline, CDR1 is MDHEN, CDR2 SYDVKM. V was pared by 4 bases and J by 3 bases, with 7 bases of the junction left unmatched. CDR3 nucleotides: TGTGCCAGCAGTTCATCCGGGACAGGGATCTACGAGCAGTACTTC. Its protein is CASSSSGTGIYEQYF. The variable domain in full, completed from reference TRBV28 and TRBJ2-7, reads DVKVTQSSRYLVKRTGEKVFLECVQDMDHENMFWYRQDPGLGLRLIYFSYDVKMKEKGDIPEGYSVSREKKERFSLILESASTNQTSMYLCASSSSGTGIYEQYFGPGTRLTVT.

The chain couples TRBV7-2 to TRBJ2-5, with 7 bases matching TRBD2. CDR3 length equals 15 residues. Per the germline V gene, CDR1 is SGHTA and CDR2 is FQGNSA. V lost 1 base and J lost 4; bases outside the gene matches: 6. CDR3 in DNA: TGTGCCAGCAGCTTAGGTCCGGGGGGAACAGAGACCCAGTACTTC. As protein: CASSLGPGGTETQYF.

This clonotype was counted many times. The CDR3 loop is CASSFRWQGTSGSKNEQFF. CDR3 in DNA: TGTGCCAGCAGCTTCAGATGGCAGGGGACTAGCGGGAGCAAGAATGAGCAGTTCTTC. The chain combines TRBV7-2 with TRBJ2-1, with 14 bases fitting TRBD2. J lost 7 bases, V lost 3 bases, and 14 bases had no gene match. Germline CDR1 is SGHTA and CDR2 is FQGNSA. The CDR3 is made up of 19 amino acids.

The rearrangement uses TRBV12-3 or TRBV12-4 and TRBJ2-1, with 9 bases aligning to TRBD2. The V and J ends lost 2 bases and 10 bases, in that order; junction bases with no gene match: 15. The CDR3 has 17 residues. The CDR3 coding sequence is TGTGCCAGCAGTTTAAGAGGTGGATTAGCGGGAGCCCCCGAGCAGTTCTTC. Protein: CASSLRGGLAGAPEQFF.

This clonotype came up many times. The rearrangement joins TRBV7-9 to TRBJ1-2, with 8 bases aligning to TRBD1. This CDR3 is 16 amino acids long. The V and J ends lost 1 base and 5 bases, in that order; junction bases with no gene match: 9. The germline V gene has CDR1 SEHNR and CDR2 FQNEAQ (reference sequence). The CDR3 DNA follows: TGTGCCAGCAGCTTAGACGGGACAGGAGGGGGGTATGGCTACACCTTC. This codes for CASSLDGTGGGYGYTF.

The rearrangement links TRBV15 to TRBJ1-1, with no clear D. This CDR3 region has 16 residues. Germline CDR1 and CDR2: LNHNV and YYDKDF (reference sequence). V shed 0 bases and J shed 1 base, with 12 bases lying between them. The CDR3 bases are TGTGCCACCAGCAGAGACTCGGTAAACTGGAACACTGAAGCTTTCTTT. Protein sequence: CATSRDSVNWNTEAFF.

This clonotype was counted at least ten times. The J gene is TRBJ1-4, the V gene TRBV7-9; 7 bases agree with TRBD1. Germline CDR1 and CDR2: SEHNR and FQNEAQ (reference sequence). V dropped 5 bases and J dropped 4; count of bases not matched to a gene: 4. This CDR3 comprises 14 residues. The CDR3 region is CASSPGQLNEKLFF. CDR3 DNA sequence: TGTGCCAGCAGCCCGGGACAGCTTAATGAAAAACTGTTTTTT. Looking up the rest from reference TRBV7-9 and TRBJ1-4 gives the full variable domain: DTGVSQNPRHKITKRGQNVTFRCDPISEHNRLYWYRQTLGQGPEFLTYFQNEAQLEKSRLLSDRFSAERPKGSFSTLEIQRTEQGDSAMYLCASSPGQLNEKLFFGSGTQLSVL.

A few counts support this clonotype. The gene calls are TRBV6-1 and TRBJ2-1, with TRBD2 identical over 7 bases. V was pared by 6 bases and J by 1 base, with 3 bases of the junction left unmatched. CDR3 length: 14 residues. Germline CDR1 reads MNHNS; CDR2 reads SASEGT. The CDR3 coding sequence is TGTGCCAGCAGGGGAGCGGGATCCTACAATGAGCAGTTCTTC. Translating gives CASRGAGSYNEQFF.

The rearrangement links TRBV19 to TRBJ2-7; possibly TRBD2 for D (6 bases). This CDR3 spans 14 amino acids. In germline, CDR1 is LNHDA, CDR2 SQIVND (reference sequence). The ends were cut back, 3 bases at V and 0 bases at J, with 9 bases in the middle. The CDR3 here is CASSIDGSSYEQYF. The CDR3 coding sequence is TGTGCCAGTAGTATCGACGGGAGCTCCTACGAGCAGTACTTC.

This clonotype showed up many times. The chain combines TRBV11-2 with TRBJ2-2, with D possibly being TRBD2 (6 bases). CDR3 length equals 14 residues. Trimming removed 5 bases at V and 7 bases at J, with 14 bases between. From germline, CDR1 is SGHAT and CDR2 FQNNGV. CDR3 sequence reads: CASSQDYSGGELFF. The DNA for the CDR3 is TGTGCCAGCAGCCAGGACTATAGCGGCGGGGAGCTGTTTTTT.

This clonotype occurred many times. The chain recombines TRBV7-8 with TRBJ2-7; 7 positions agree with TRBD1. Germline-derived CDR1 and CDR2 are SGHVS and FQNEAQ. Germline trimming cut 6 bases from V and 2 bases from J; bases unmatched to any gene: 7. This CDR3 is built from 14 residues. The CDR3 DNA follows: TGTGCCAGCAGAGGGACAGCCGGGCCCTACGAGCAGTACTTC. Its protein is CASRGTAGPYEQYF. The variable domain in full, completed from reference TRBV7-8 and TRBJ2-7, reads GAGVSQSPRYKVAKRGQDVALRCDPISGHVSLFWYQQALGQGPEFLTYFQNEAQLDKSGLPSDRFFAERPEGSVSTLKIQRTQQEDSAVYLCASRGTAGPYEQYFGPGTRLTVT.